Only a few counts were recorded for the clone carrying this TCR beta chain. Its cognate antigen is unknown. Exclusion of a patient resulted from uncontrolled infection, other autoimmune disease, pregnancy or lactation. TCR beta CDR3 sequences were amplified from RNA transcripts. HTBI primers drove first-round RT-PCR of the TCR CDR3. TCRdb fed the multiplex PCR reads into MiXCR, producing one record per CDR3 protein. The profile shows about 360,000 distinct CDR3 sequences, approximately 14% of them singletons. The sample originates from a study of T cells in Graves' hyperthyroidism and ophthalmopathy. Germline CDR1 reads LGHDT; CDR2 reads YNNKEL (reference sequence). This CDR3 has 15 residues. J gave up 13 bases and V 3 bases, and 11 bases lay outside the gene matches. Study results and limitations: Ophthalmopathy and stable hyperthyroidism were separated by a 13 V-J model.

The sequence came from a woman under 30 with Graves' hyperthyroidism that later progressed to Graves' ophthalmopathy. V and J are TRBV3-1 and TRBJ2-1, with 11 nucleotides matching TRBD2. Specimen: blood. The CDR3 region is CASSHRSPGLAAQFF. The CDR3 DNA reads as TGTGCCAGCAGCCACCGAAGCCCGGGACTAGCGGCTCAGTTCTTC.